Shown below are 6 T cell receptor beta chains from a single sample sequenced in a study of graft-versus-host responses after intestinal transplantation. Graft-derived tissue was subjected to processing to liberate intraepithelial and lamina propria lymphocytes. The assay was immunoSEQ multiplex PCR, and TCRdb's table has in-frame clones only and misses some. The sample records 15,000 to 19,000 clones, around 74% being singletons. The source was ileum tissue, collected 14 days after transplant. The receptors originated from a human patient who received an intestinal transplant, so some T cells may come from the graft donor.

The rearrangement links TRBV27 to TRBJ2-1; no clear D gene. Trimming stripped 7 bases from V and 2 bases from J, with 9 bases between. Germline CDR1 MNHEY, CDR2 SMNVEV (reference sequence). The CDR3 loop spans 13 amino acids. The CDR3 loop reads CASTSYTYNEQFF. The CDR3 region has the DNA TGTGCCAGCACAAGCTACACCTACAATGAGCAGTTCTTC.

This chain joins TRBV4-1 and TRBJ1-2; 7 positions match TRBD1. Germline CDR1 and CDR2: MGHRA and YSYEKL. Losses at the gene ends were 4 bases for V and 7 bases for J; bases not matched to a gene: 9. There are 14 residues in the CDR3. CDR3 loop: CASSPAKPGGGYTF. The CDR3 DNA sequence: TGCGCCAGCAGCCCAGCTAAACCAGGGGGTGGCTACACCTTC.

This clone has just a few counts. The J gene is TRBJ1-6, the V gene TRBV11-2, with D perhaps matching TRBD1 (6 bases). Trimming stripped 2 bases from V and 8 bases from J, with 13 bases between. The CDR3 is 15 residues long. Germline loops: CDR1 SGHAT, CDR2 FQNNGV. The CDR3 is CASSLLGAFDSPLHF. CDR3 coding DNA: TGTGCCAGCAGCTTATTGGGGGCCTTCGATTCACCCCTCCACTTT.

The rearrangement uses TRBV9 and TRBJ2-4; 9 bases agree with TRBD1. The CDR3 is 15 amino acids. Looked up from germline, CDR1 is SGDLS and CDR2 is YYNGEE. V dropped 4 bases and J dropped 3; count of bases not matched to a gene: 5. The CDR3 spells CASSLTGGGKNIQYF. CDR3 DNA: TGTGCCAGCAGCTTGACAGGGGGAGGCAAAAACATTCAGTACTTC.

V gene TRBV6-5 combines with J gene TRBJ2-1, with TRBD2 matching over 12 bases. The length of the CDR3 is 15 residues. Germline trimming cut 5 bases from V and 4 bases from J; bases unmatched to any gene: 3. Germline V gene lookup returns CDR1 MNHEY and CDR2 SVGAGI. The CDR3 loop is CASSGTSGLYNEQFF. The CDR3 DNA reads as TGTGCCAGCAGTGGGACTAGCGGGCTATACAATGAGCAGTTCTTC.

The chain employs TRBV5-5 and TRBJ2-7, with 8 bases aligning to TRBD1. Germline V gene data show CDR1 as SGHKS and CDR2 as YYEKEE (reference sequence). The CDR3 length is 15 residues. V lost 4 bases, J lost 3 bases, and 9 bases stayed unmatched. As DNA, the CDR3 is TGTGCCAGCAGCGGAAGGGACAGGCTACGCTACGAGCAGTACTTC. As protein: CASSGRDRLRYEQYF.